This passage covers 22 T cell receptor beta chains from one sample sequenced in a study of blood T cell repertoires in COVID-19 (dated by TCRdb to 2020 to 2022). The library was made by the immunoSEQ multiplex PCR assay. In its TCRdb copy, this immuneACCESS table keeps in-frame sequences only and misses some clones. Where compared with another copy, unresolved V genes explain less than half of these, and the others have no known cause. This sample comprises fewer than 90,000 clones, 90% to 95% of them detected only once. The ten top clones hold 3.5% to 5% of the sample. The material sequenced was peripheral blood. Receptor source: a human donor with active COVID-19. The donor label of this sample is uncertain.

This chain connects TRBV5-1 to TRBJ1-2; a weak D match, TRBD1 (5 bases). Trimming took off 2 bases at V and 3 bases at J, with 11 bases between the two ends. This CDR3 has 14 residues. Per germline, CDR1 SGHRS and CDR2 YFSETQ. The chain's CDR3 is CASSLDDRYYGYTF. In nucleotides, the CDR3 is TGCGCCAGCAGCTTAGACGACAGATACTATGGCTACACCTTC.

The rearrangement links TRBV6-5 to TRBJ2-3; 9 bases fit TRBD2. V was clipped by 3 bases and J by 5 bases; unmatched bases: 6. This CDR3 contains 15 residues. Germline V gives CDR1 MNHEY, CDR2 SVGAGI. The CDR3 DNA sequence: TGTGCCAGCAGTTATCGCGGGGGGGCCCAAGATACGCAGTATTTT. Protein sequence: CASSYRGGAQDTQYF.

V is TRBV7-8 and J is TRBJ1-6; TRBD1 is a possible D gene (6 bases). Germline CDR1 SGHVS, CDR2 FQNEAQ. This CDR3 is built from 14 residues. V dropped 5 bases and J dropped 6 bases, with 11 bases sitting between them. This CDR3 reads CASSTGQSNSPLHF. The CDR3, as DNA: TGTGCCAGCAGCACCGGACAGTCTAATTCACCCCTCCACTTT.

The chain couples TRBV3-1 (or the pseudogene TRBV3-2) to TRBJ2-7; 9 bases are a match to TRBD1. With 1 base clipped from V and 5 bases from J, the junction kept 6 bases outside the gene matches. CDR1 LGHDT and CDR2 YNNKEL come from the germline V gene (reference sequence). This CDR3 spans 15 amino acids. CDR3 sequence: CASSQAGQGGDEQYF. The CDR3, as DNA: TGTGCCAGCAGCCAAGCGGGACAGGGTGGTGACGAGCAGTACTTC.

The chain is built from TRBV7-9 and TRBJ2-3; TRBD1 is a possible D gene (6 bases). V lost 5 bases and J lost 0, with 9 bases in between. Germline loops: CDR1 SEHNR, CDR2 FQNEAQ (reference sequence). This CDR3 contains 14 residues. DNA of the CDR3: TGTGCCAGCAGCGAGGACAGAAGCACAGATACGCAGTATTTT. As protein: CASSEDRSTDTQYF.

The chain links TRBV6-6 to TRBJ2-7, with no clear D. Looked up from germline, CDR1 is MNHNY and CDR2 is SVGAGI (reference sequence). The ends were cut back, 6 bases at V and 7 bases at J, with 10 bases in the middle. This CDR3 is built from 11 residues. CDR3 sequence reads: CASSATWEQYF. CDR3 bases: TGTGCCAGCAGCGCCACTTGGGAGCAGTACTTC.

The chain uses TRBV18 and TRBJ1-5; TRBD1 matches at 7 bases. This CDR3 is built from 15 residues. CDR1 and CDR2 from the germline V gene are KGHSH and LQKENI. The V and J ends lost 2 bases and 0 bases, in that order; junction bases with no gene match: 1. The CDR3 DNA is TGTGCCAGCTCACCAAGGGACAGTAGCAATCAGCCCCAGCATTTT. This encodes CASSPRDSSNQPQHF.

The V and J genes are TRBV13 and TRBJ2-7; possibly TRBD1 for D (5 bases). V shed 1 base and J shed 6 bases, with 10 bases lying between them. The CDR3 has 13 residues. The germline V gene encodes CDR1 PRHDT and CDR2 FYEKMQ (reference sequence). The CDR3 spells CASSLADISEQYF. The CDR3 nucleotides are TGTGCCAGCAGCTTAGCGGACATAAGCGAGCAGTACTTC.

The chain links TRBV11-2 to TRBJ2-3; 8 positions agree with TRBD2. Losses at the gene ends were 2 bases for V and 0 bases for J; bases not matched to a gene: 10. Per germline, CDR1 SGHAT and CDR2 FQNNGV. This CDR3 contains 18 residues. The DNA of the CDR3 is TGTGCCAGCAGCTTACGCGGTAGCGGGAAAACTAGCACAGATACGCAGTATTTT. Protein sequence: CASSLRGSGKTSTDTQYF.

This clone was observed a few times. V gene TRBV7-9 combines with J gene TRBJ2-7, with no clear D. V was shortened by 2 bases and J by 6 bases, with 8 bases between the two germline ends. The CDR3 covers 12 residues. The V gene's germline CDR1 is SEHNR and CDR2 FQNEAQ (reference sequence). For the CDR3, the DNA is TGTGCCAGCAGCTTAACAGTAGGCGAGCAGTACTTC. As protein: CASSLTVGEQYF.

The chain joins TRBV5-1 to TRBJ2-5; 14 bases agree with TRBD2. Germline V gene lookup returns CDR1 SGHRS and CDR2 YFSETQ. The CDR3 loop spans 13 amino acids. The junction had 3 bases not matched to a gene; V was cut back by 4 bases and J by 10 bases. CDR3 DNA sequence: TGCGCCAGCAGCCCGGGGACTAGCGGGAGCCAGTACTTC. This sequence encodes CASSPGTSGSQYF.

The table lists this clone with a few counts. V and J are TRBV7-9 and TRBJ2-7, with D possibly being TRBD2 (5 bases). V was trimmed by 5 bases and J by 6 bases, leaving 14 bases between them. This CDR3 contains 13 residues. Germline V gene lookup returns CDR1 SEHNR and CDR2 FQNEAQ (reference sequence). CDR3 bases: TGTGCCAGCAGCCCCGGGCCCGCGGGCGAGCAGTACTTC. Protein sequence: CASSPGPAGEQYF.

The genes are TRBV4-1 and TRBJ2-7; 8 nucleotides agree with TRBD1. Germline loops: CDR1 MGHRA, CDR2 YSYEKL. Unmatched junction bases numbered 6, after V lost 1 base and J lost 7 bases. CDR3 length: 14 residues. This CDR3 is CASSQGNRGWEQYF. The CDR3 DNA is TGCGCCAGCAGCCAAGGGAACAGGGGGTGGGAGCAGTACTTC.

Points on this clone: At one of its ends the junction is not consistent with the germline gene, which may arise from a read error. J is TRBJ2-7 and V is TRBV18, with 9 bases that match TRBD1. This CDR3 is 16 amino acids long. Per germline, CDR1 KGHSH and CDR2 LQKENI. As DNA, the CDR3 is TGTGCCAGCTCCCCACGGGTACAGGGGGCGGTTCTCGAGCAGTACTTC. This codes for CASSPRVQGAVLEQYF.

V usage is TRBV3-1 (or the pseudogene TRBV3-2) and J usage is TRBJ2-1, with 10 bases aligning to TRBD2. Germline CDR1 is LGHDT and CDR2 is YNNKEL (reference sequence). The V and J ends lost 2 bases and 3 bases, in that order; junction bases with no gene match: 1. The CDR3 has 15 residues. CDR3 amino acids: CASSQLAGGYNEQFF. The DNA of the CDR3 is TGTGCCAGCAGCCAATTAGCGGGGGGCTACAATGAGCAGTTCTTC.

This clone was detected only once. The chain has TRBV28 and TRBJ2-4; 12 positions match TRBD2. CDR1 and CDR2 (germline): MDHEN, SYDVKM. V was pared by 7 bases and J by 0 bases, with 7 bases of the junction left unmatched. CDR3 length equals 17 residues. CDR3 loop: CASNLAGGALAKNIQYF. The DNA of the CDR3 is TGTGCCAGCAACCTAGCGGGAGGGGCACTAGCCAAAAACATTCAGTACTTC.

The CDR3 sequence is CASSTGQVPYEQYF. The CDR3 coding sequence is TGTGCCAGCAGCACGGGACAGGTACCCTACGAGCAGTACTTC. This chain connects TRBV3-1 (or the pseudogene TRBV3-2) to TRBJ2-7; 8 bases are shared with TRBD1. V was clipped by 5 bases and J by 2 bases; unmatched bases: 5. The CDR3 contains 14 residues. Per germline, CDR1 LGHDT and CDR2 YNNKEL (reference sequence).

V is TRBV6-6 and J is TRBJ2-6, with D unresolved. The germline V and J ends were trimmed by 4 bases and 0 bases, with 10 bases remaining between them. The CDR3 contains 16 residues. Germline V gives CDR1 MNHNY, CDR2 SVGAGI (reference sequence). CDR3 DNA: TGTGCCAGCAGTTCGGTTGCGGCCTCTGGGGCCAACGTCCTGACTTTC. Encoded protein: CASSSVAASGANVLTF.

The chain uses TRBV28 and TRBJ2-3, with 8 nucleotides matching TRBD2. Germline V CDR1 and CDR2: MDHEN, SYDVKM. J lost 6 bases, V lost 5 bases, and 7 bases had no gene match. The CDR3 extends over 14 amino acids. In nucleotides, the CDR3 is TGTGCCAGCAGTCGAAGCGGGAGTGGGGATACGCAGTATTTT. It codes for CASSRSGSGDTQYF.

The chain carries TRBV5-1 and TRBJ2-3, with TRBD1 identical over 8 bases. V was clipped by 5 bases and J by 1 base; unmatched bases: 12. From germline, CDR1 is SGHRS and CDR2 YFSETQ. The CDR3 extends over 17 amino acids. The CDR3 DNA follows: TGCGCCAGCAGTTATGGGACAGGAAGTTTTGGCACAGATACGCAGTATTTT. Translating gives CASSYGTGSFGTDTQYF.

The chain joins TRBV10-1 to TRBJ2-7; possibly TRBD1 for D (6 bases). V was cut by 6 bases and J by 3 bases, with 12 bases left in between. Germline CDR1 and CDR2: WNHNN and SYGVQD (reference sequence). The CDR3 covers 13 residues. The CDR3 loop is CASSPGASYEQYF. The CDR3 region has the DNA TGCGCCAGCAGCCCAGGGGCCAGCTACGAGCAGTACTTC.

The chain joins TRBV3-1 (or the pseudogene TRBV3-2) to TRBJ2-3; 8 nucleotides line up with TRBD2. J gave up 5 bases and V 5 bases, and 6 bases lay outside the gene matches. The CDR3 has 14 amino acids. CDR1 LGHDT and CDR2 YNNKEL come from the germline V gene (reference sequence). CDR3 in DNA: TGTGCCAGCAGCGGGTCGGGAGGGATAGATACGCAGTATTTT. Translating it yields CASSGSGGIDTQYF.